This paragraph reports one T cell receptor (beta chain). These data belong to a study of blood T cell repertoires in COVID-19. Study summary: Sources were T cells, B-cell-depleted T cells, or PBMCs; the material itself was cDNA or gDNA.

V was pared by 2 bases and J by 2 bases, with 3 bases of the junction left unmatched. The CDR3 sequence is 15 residues long. Germline values: CDR1 ENHRY, CDR2 SYGVKD. In the source study's methods: Nucleated cell number was recorded as an estimate derived from reference gene primer amplification. TCRdb's copy holds only in-frame clones and misses some; the assay was immunoSEQ multiplex PCR. The V and J calls and clone size were taken over from that table, and D and trimming were inferred from the DNA. The profile shows 75,000 to 100,000 clones, 75% to 90% of them singletons. The sequencing sample was made of peripheral blood. This chain connects TRBV10-3 to TRBJ1-5, with 7 bases lining up with TRBD1. This clonotype was sampled from a human donor in a cohort sampled during active COVID-19. The CDR3 coding sequence is TGTGCCATCAGTGAGGACAGGGAGGGCAATCAGCCCCAGCATTTT. Translated, it gives CAISEDREGNQPQHF.